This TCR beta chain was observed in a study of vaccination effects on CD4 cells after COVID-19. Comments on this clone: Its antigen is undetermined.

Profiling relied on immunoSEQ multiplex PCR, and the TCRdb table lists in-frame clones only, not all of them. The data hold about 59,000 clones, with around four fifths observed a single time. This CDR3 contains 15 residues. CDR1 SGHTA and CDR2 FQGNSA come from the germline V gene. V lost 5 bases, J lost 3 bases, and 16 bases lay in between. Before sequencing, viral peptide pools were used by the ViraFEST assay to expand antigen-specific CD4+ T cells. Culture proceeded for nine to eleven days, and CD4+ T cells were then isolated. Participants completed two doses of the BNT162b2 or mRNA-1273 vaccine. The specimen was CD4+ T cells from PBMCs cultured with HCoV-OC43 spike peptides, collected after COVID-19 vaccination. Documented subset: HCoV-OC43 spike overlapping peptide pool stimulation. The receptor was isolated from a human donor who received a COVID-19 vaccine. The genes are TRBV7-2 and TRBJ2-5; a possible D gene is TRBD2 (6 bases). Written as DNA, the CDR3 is TGTGCCAGCAGCCTGCCCCACCGGACTAAAGAGACCCAGTACTTC. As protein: CASSLPHRTKETQYF.